This T cell receptor (beta chain) was sequenced during a study of T-cell reconstitution after alpha-beta-depleted transplantation in children. Broader study findings: It was surviving recipient T cells and thymic progenitors that gave some patients high TCRbeta diversity at day 60. Newly made T cells mostly supplied T-cell counts and diversity one year after transplant. Several hundred expanded graft clones reportedly were the source of alpha-beta T cells about two months after transplant.

Molecular barcoding with unique molecular identifiers was used for the TCRbeta library. TCRdb analysed the PCR reads with MiXCR anew, one entry per CDR3 protein. The repertoire includes 55,000 to 85,000 distinct CDR3 sequences, roughly a tenth of them detected once, and roughly 13% sits in the top ten. Trimming took off 0 bases at V and 8 bases at J, with 20 bases between the two ends. This CDR3 is built from 15 residues. The germline V gene encodes CDR1 GTSNPN and CDR2 SVGIG (reference sequence). Comments on this clonotype: The antigen is undetermined.

The clonotype was recovered from a boy aged 10-17 years with acute myeloid leukemia, due to receive a stem cell transplant. The chain combines TRBV30 with TRBJ2-7; D gene unclear. This material consisted of PBMCs, taken before TCRalphabeta/CD19-depleted stem cell transplant. The CDR3 DNA reads TGTGCCTGGAGTGTACGAGGCTTGGGCGGTTTTAAGCAGTACTTC. This sequence encodes CAWSVRGLGGFKQYF.